This TCR beta chain was recovered during a study of cytomegalovirus exposure and HLA in healthy donors listed by TCRdb under 2017. Study-level background: According to an earlier analysis of 450 to 650 of the donors, 150 million to 200 million T cells yielded over 100 million unique TCR beta sequences and approximately 300 Gb of sequence data. Roughly 300 gigabases of sequencing data and 91 million or so unique TCR sequences made up an early release that covered approximately 700 HLA-typed donors. Of the roughly 400 genotyped donors, around 81% fell in the genetic ancestry cluster associated with self-reported Caucasian donors. Donor age, sex, ethnicity and CMV serostatus were compiled alongside the repertoire data. Along with the approximately 650-subject first cohort, a separate validation cohort of around 110 different subjects was used. Rather than using new phenotypic data, the later analysis identified candidate immune exposures from TCR beta sequences and from how often those sequences occurred across donors. Roughly 5 DR-DQ haplotypes were handled as single units for association and clustering, since linkage in the cohort was strong. To decide whether each TCR beta V gene segment behaved as functional or pseudogenic, an earlier analysis of approximately 590 of the donors relied on high-throughput TCR beta sequencing. All discovery cohort repertoires had been generated on a single sequencing platform. Among about 400 genotyped donors of the cohort, an average of about 240,000 unique TCR beta nucleotide sequences was sequenced per donor, of which 15% to 20% were non-productive. The study profiled the T cell repertoires of 550 to 700 subjects by immunosequencing and related them to cytomegalovirus serostatus. In a later analysis, previously published TCR beta repertoires from fewer than 750 donors were re-analyzed and high-resolution HLA genotyping was added so that TCR occurrence patterns could be studied. To predict cytomegalovirus infection status, the study combined high-throughput TCR immunosequencing, statistical association of individual TCRs with disease status, and machine learning. HLA typing covered class I and class II loci at four-digit resolution. The study aimed to test whether cataloging public T cell receptors could reveal signatures of past pathogen exposure. Genome-wide SNP genotypes for about 60% of the 666 donors were used in a later genetic analysis, which treated that subset as a discovery cohort. Typing coverage differed by locus: A, B, C, DRB1 and DQB1 were typed in about 629-640 donors, DQA1 in around 500, DPA1 in roughly 590, and DPB1 in 400 to 480.

Library method: the immunoSEQ multiplex PCR assay. For the multiplex PCR, a mixture combining 60 forward primers for TCR Vbeta segments and 13 reverse primers for TCR Jbeta segments was used. The CDR3 region of rearranged TCR beta genes was amplified from genomic DNA by a multiplex PCR assay. The amplified TCR beta libraries were sequenced on the Illumina HiSeq System as 87-base-pair reads. As for the authors' bioinformatics: In a later analysis, some 80 million unique TCR beta chains were counted across the roughly 700 repertoires, and around 11 million of these chains were shared by at least two donors. Raw reads were error-corrected and collapsed into unique sequences by a nearest-neighbor algorithm in which closely related sequences were merged to remove PCR and sequencing errors. V, D and J gene segments were assigned by aligning CDR3 sequences to IMGT reference sequences. For a sequence to be retained, at least a six-nucleotide match to both a V gene segment and a J gene segment was required. A rearrangement was called productive if the CDR3 had no stop codons and remained in frame with V and J, and every other rearrangement was called non-productive. Following IMGT convention, CDR3 was defined as the stretch from the second conserved V-encoded cysteine to the conserved J-encoded phenylalanine. Sequences without an unambiguous match to a single V gene segment were excluded from the earlier analysis of over 500 of the donors. An earlier analysis of some 610 of the donors called V segments functional above 56.7% productive rearrangements and segregating when the between-donor standard deviation exceeded 5%. A statistical classification framework was built to diagnose cytomegalovirus status from the catalog of TCR beta chain sequences. A later analysis assigned V and J genes by comparing TCR nucleotide sequences with IMGT/GENE-DB human TR gene sequences. The TCRdist pipeline was used in a later analysis to assign CDR3 sequences and most-parsimonious VDJ recombination scenarios. A later analysis defined each TCR beta chain by its CDR3 amino acid sequence plus V-gene family, and excluded reads lacking a unique V-gene family. In a later analysis, some 600 highly shared, low-generation-probability nucleotide sequences were removed to address suspected cross-contamination and a sequencing artifact. In a later analysis, a clonal expansion index for each public chain was calculated from normalized within-repertoire ranks of inferred template counts. A later analysis computed generation probabilities with a VDJ recombination model fitted to out-of-frame rearrangements, and checked the results against IGoR. Hypergeometric tests were used in a later analysis to score TCR-TCR, TCR-HLA and TCR-CMV co-occurrence, with a repertoire-size bias correction applied to the TCR pairs. In a later analysis, false discovery rates were estimated by permuting HLA or CMV assignments 20 times. A later analysis grouped co-occurring TCRs with DBSCAN, adding TCRdist sequence similarity when clustering within HLA-allele-positive subsets. Repertoires with fewer than 30,000 or more than 120,000 public chains were left out of co-occurrence clustering, as were five repertoires with anomalous nucleotide sharing. This is the immuneACCESS table as TCRdb keeps it, with only in-frame sequences that have V and J called. A part of the clones is gone; compared with another copy, unresolved V genes explain less than half, and the rest is unexplained. The V and J calls and clone size come from that table; D and trimming were worked out from the DNA. The sample has around 90,000 clones on record, over 60% of them singletons. The top ten constitute under 4% of the sample.

Here is what the overall study found, with its caveats: In both the original and validation cohorts, the classifier was reported to diagnose cytomegalovirus status with high specificity and sensitivity. In a later analysis, most CMV-associated TCR beta chains were found to appear HLA-restricted, with HLA associations seemingly driven largely by CMV exposure. The presence/absence analyses assumed that sequencing depth was roughly uniform across donors, and that assumption may not be true. According to a later analysis, parvovirus B19, influenza, CMV and Epstein-Barr virus appeared linked to several top co-occurrence clusters. Linkage disequilibrium might explain the correlated functional status among segregating V segments, but an unknown experimental factor could not be ruled out. According to the authors, the approach could potentially be generalized to other disease states and immunological phenotypes. When HLA alleles, especially DR and DQ, strongly co-occurred, TCR associations were difficult to assign to individual alleles. At a false discovery rate of 0.05, a later analysis linked under 20,000 TCR beta sequences to specific HLA alleles. A later analysis found that TCR association rates varied across HLA loci, with DRB1 alleles showing the most associated TCRs and HLA-C alleles the fewest. In this cohort, only TCR beta chains were sequenced, and detectable features were limited by the absence of alpha or paired-chain data. Broadly in line with IMGT annotations, most TCR beta V segments showed up in productive rearrangements about 87% or about 30% of the time in an earlier analysis of 587 of the donors. V-gene and J-gene trimming of TCR beta chains was associated with a missense DCLRE1C variant in a later genetic analysis, and the association was replicated in an independent cohort. A total of fewer than 200 TCR beta chains were listed by the study as associated with cytomegalovirus. A further reported finding was that TCR beta sequences accurately predicted the HLA-A and HLA-B alleles for most subjects in the first cohort. The earlier analysis of fewer than 750 of the donors excluded about 16 rarely observed V segments, including chromosome 9 orphons, because counts were too low. Some IMGT-functional V segments, including TRBV6-2 and TRBV6-3, could not be distinguished by the 87-base-pair reads and were therefore excluded. A few of the identified cytomegalovirus-associated TCR beta chains were confirmed in vitro to be specific for cytomegalovirus antigens. Compared with the roughly 670-donor mean, donors in an Asian-associated ancestry cluster had fewer N-insertions in productive TCRs, according to a later genetic analysis. Immune exposure information for the cohort was limited to CMV serostatus. HLA typing was unavailable for some donors at each locus, so association tests used only the typed subset. While some public TCRs were present in many individuals, most TCR sequences turned up only very rarely across donors. A cluster of highly shared sequence variants was judged likely to represent a technical artifact of the sequencing pipeline. A later analysis found that HLA-associated TCR beta chains were more clonally expanded and had lower generation probabilities than equally common non-associated chains.

In regard to this clone: The antigen this receptor binds is unknown. There are no base qualities to consult, and no much larger clone falls within one base.

Trimming costs V 4 bases and J 5 bases, and their ends lie 8 bases apart. In the germline V gene (reference sequence), CDR1 corresponds to LNHNV and CDR2 to YYDKDF. There are 12 amino acids in the CDR3, from cysteine to phenylalanine inclusive. Just CDR3 DNA is preserved here, 36 bases in frame from base 1. The cohort was made up of around 720 healthy bone marrow donors. At the time of sampling, every cohort member was nominally healthy, though immune exposures that went unrecorded were likely present. The donor tested CMV seropositive, placing the donor among the 250 to 350 seropositive members of the cohort. Each donor provided a peripheral blood sample, and peripheral blood mononuclear cells were used for TCR beta sequencing. The Qiagen DNeasy Blood Extraction Kit was used to extract genomic DNA from the blood cell samples.

The chain joins TRBV15 to TRBJ1-2; the D gene is perhaps TRBD1, from 6 matching bases. Sequenced sample: PBMCs. This sequence originates from a male donor in good health and CMV-seropositive. The CDR3 here reads CATSNREYGYTF. The bases are TGTGCCACCAGCAACAGGGAATATGGCTACACCTTC. With the rest looked up from the reference TRBV15 and TRBJ1-2 genes rather than sequenced, the full variable domain is DAMVIQNPRYQVTQFGKPVTLSCSQTLNHNVMYWYQQKSSQAPKLLFHYYDKDFNNEADTPDNFQSRRPNTSFCFLDIRSPGLGDTAMYLCATSNREYGYTFGSGTRLTVV.